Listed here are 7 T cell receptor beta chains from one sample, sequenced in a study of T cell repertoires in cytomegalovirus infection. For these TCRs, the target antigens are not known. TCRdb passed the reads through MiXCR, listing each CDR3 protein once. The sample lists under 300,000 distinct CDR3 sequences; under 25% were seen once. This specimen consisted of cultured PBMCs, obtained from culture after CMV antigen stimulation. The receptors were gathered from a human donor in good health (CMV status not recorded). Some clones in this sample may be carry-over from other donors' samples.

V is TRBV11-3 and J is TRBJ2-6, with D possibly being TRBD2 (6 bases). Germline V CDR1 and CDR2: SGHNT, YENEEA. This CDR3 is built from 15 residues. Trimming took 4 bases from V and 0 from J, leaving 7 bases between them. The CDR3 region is CASSSGGSGANVLTF. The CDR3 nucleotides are TGTGCCAGCAGCTCCGGGGGCTCTGGGGCCAACGTCCTGACTTTC.

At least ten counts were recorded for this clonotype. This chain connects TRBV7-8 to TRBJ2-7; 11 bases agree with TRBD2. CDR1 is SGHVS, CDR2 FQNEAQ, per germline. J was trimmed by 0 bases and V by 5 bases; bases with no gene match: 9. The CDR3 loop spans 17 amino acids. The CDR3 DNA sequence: TGTGCCAGCAGCGAACCAGACGGGACTAGCGGCTCCTACGAGCAGTACGTC. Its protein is CASSEPDGTSGSYEQYV.

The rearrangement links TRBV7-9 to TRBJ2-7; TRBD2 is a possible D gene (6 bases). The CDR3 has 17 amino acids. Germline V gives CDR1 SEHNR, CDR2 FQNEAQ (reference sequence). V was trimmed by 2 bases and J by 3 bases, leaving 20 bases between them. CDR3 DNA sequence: TGTGCCAGCAGCTTAATCCTGGGTCGAGCGGGTGACTACGAGCAGTACTTC. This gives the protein CASSLILGRAGDYEQYF. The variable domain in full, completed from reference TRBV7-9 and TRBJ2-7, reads DTGVSQNPRHKITKRGQNVTFRCDPISEHNRLYWYRQTLGQGPEFLTYFQNEAQLEKSRLLSDRFSAERPKGSFSTLEIQRTEQGDSAMYLCASSLILGRAGDYEQYFGPGTRLTVT.

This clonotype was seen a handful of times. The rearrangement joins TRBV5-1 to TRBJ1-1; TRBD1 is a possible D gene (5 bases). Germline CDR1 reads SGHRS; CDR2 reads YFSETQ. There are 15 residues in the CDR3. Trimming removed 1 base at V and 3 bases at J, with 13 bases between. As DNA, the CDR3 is TGCGCCAGCAGCTTGAAAGGGGCTAGTTACACTGAAGCTTTCTTT. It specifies CASSLKGASYTEAFF.

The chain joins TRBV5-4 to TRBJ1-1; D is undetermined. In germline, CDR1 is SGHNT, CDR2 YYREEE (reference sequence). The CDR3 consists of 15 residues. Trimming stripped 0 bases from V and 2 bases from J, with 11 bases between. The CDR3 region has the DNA TGTGCCAGCAGCTTGGTGGAGGGCGAAAACACTGAAGCTTTCTTT. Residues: CASSLVEGENTEAFF.

The CDR3 region has the DNA TGTGCCAGTAGAGAGGACAGGGGCAATTCACCCCTCCACTTT. Amino acids: CASREDRGNSPLHF. This chain connects TRBV19 to TRBJ1-6, with TRBD1 matching 9 bases. Germline-derived CDR1 and CDR2 are LNHDA and SQIVND (reference sequence). This CDR3 spans 14 amino acids. The V segment lost 6 bases and the J segment 7 bases; nucleotides outside the gene matches: 4.

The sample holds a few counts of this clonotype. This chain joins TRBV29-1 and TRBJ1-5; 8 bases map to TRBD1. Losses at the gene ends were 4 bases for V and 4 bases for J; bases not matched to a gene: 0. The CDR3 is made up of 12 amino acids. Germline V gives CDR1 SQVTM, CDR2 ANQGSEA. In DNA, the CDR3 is TGCAGCGTTGGACAGGGGAATCAGCCCCAGCATTTT. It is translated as CSVGQGNQPQHF. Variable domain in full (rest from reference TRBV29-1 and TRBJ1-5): SAVISQKPSRDICQRGTSLTIQCQVDSQVTMMFWYRQQPGQSLTLIATANQGSEATYESGFVIDKFPISRPNLTFSTLTVSNMSPEDSSIYLCSVGQGNQPQHFGDGTRLSIL.